This entry lists 21 T cell receptor beta chains sequenced from one sample in a study of blood T cells in healthy people across ages. A second roughly 6 to 11 cycle PCR used barcoded and J-beta primers. TCRdb fed the 5' RACE reads into MiXCR, producing one record per CDR3 protein. This table holds 1.5 million to 2 million distinct CDR3 sequences, 28% found once. The sequencing sample was made of blood. The receptor set was obtained from a woman aged 25 to 45 in good health.

About this clonotype itself: It may be a read error: a sequence one base away is much more abundant. The J gene is TRBJ1-5, the V gene TRBV18; D possibly corresponds to TRBD1 (6 bases). The CDR3 loop spans 13 amino acids. Germline CDR1 KGHSH, CDR2 LQKENI. Here the CDR3 reads CASSPPGGQPRHF. CDR3 bases: TGTGCCAGCTCACCACCAGGGGGTCAGCCCCGGCATTTT.

This clonotype was observed a handful of times. The chain couples TRBV7-9 to TRBJ2-1, with a weak D call TRBD1 (6 bases). Trimming shortened V by 5 bases and J by 5 bases, and 19 bases separated the two germline ends. The CDR3 has 16 residues. The germline gives CDR1 SEHNR, CDR2 FQNEAQ (reference sequence). CDR3 region: CASSPPLGARDNEQFF. The DNA of the CDR3 is TGTGCCAGCAGCCCCCCCTTGGGGGCCAGGGACAATGAGCAGTTCTTC.

Only a few counts were recorded for this clonotype. V is TRBV6-1 and J is TRBJ2-6; weak D call: TRBD1 (5 bases). This CDR3 comprises 16 residues. Germline loops: CDR1 MNHNS, CDR2 SASEGT. V was trimmed by 2 bases and J by 2 bases, leaving 10 bases between them. CDR3 nucleotides: TGTGCCAGCAGTGAAAGGGGCAGGACTGGGGCCAACGTCCTGACTTTC. Translated, it gives CASSERGRTGANVLTF.

This clonotype was detected only a few times. The chain has TRBV18 and TRBJ2-4, with a possible D match to TRBD2 (5 bases). Trimming removed 3 bases from V and 0 bases from J, with 15 bases in between. Looked up from germline, CDR1 is KGHSH and CDR2 is LQKENI. The CDR3 has 17 amino acids. The CDR3 sequence: CASSPPGVPIAKNIQYF. The DNA for the CDR3 is TGTGCCAGCTCACCGCCCGGGGTGCCAATAGCCAAAAACATTCAGTACTTC.

The chain recombines TRBV30 with TRBJ2-1; D is unclear. Deletions cut 1 base from V and 8 bases from J, with 15 bases between. This CDR3 is 14 amino acids long. Germline loops: CDR1 GTSNPN, CDR2 SVGIG (reference sequence). The CDR3 DNA follows: TGTGCCTGGAGTGGACTGGGGTTCCGGGATGAGCAGTTCTTC. Translated, it gives CAWSGLGFRDEQFF.

The chain carries TRBV5-1 and TRBJ2-2; D unclear. From germline, CDR1 is SGHRS and CDR2 YFSETQ. V dropped 2 bases and J dropped 1 base, with 6 bases sitting between them. The length of the CDR3 is 14 residues. The CDR3 bases are TGCGCCAGCAGCTTTACTCGGAACACCGGGGAGCTGTTTTTT. Translated: CASSFTRNTGELFF.

The sample holds many counts of this clonotype. This chain connects TRBV7-9 to TRBJ2-6, with D possibly being TRBD1 or TRBD2 (5 bases each). The V gene's germline CDR1 is SEHNR and CDR2 FQNEAQ (reference sequence). The CDR3 is made up of 15 amino acids. Trimming shortened V by 3 bases and J by 2 bases, and 8 bases separated the two germline ends. CDR3 region: CASSFGGAGANVLTF. The DNA of the CDR3 is TGTGCCAGCAGCTTTGGGGGAGCTGGGGCCAACGTCCTGACTTTC.

This clonotype came up a few times. The V and J genes are TRBV7-3 and TRBJ2-5, with 8 nucleotides matching TRBD2. V lost 5 bases and J lost 2; bases outside the gene matches: 10. CDR3 size: 16 residues. Per the germline V gene, CDR1 is SGHTA and CDR2 is FQGTGA. The CDR3 loop is CASSDPGSGEQETQYF. DNA for the CDR3: TGTGCCAGCAGCGACCCGGGTAGCGGGGAGCAAGAGACCCAGTACTTC.

The genes are TRBV16 and TRBJ1-5; D uncertain. V gave up 0 bases and J gave up 5 bases, with 11 bases separating them. CDR1 is KGHSY, CDR2 FQNENV, per germline. The CDR3 runs 15 residues. CDR3 sequence reads: CASSQSVSGDQPQHF. Here the CDR3 DNA reads TGTGCCAGCAGCCAATCCGTCAGTGGGGATCAGCCCCAGCATTTT.

The rearrangement links TRBV25-1 to TRBJ2-2; D ambiguous. Trimming removed 3 bases from V and 5 bases from J, with 16 bases in between. The germline CDR1 and CDR2 sequences are MGHDK and SYGVNS. The CDR3 consists of 16 residues. The CDR3 DNA reads as TGTGCCAGCAGTGACTACATGGGTTCTGGGACCGGGGAGCTGTTTTTT. It encodes CASSDYMGSGTGELFF.

This clonotype appeared once. The gene calls are TRBV6-5 and TRBJ1-1, with 8 bases lining up with TRBD1. The germline gives CDR1 MNHEY, CDR2 SVGAGI. The CDR3 runs to 16 residues. V lost 4 bases, J lost 3 bases, and 10 bases stayed unmatched. The CDR3 region is CASSLSGGRGDTEAFF. In DNA form, the CDR3 reads TGTGCCAGCAGTTTGTCAGGGGGCAGGGGGGACACTGAAGCTTTCTTT.

CDR3 sequence reads: CSVLPGQGTEAFF. For the CDR3, the DNA is TGCAGCGTTCTTCCGGGACAGGGCACTGAAGCTTTCTTT. The chain carries TRBV29-1 and TRBJ1-1, with 9 bases that match TRBD1. The length of the CDR3 is 13 residues. With V trimmed by 5 bases and J by 4 bases, 5 bases remained unmatched. From germline, CDR1 is SQVTM and CDR2 ANQGSEA.

The table lists this clonotype with a few counts. The genes are TRBV7-9 and TRBJ2-2, with 13 positions matching TRBD2. V gave up 5 bases and J gave up 6 bases; unmatched junction bases: 6. This CDR3 region has 16 residues. Germline V gene data show CDR1 as SEHNR and CDR2 as FQNEAQ (reference sequence). Here the CDR3 reads CASSLGTSGTAGELFF. CDR3 bases: TGTGCCAGCAGCCTAGGGACTAGCGGGACGGCCGGGGAGCTGTTTTTT.

This chain links TRBV2 with TRBJ2-5, with D perhaps TRBD1 (8 bases). The CDR3 runs 15 residues. CDR1 and CDR2 from the germline V gene are SNHLY and FYNNEI. V was trimmed by 6 bases and J by 0 bases, leaving 14 bases between them. This CDR3 is CASREQGGNQETQYF. The CDR3 bases are TGTGCCAGCAGGGAACAGGGGGGGAACCAAGAGACCCAGTACTTC.

The CDR3 loop reads CASSQGVLEQYF. Here the CDR3 DNA reads TGTGCCAGCAGCCAAGGAGTTCTTGAGCAGTACTTC. The chain joins TRBV3-1 to TRBJ2-4; D is uncertain. V lost 1 base and J 13 bases, leaving 11 bases between the germline ends. The CDR3 is made up of 12 amino acids. CDR1 and CDR2 (germline): LGHDT, YNNKEL (reference sequence). Based on the CDR3 plus reference TRBV3-1 and TRBJ2-4, the full variable domain is DTAVSQTPKYLVTQMGNDKSIKCEQNLGHDTMYWYKQDSKKFLKIMFSYNNKELIINETVPNRFSPKSPDKAHLNLHINSLELGDSAVYFCASSQGVLEQYFGAGTRLSVL.

J is TRBJ2-5 and V is TRBV28; D is undetermined. CDR1 is MDHEN and CDR2 is SYDVKM in the germline V gene. The V and J ends lost 8 bases and 2 bases respectively, with 18 bases between them. The length of the CDR3 is 15 residues. CDR3 region: CASSILERPQETQYF. CDR3 coding DNA: TGTGCCAGCTCCATCCTTGAGCGCCCGCAAGAGACCCAGTACTTC.

The chain carries TRBV12-3 or TRBV12-4 and TRBJ2-7; D gene ambiguous. This CDR3 contains 15 residues. With 0 bases removed from V and 2 bases from J, the gap between germline ends came to 11 bases. The CDR3 DNA reads TGTGCCAGCAGTTTAGCGCGCGACGATCCCTACGAGCAGTACTTC. Its translation is CASSLARDDPYEQYF.

This clonotype turned up a few times. V gene TRBV12-5 combines with J gene TRBJ2-2; tentatively, D is TRBD1 (6 bases). The V end lost 0 bases, the J end lost 3 bases, and 14 bases lay between the germline ends. Germline assignment: CDR1 LGHNT and CDR2 FRNRAP. The CDR3 extends over 17 amino acids. CDR3 protein: CASGLVRLDRDTGELFF. The CDR3, as DNA: TGTGCTAGTGGTTTGGTACGTCTGGACAGAGACACCGGGGAGCTGTTTTTT. The full variable domain, rest sourced from reference TRBV12-5 and TRBJ2-2, is DARVTQTPRHKVTEMGQEVTMRCQPILGHNTVFWYRQTMMQGLELLAYFRNRAPLDDSGMPKDRFSAEMPDATLATLKIQPSEPRDSAVYFCASGLVRLDRDTGELFFGEGSRLTVL.

The sample holds a few counts of this clonotype. The chain carries TRBV2 and TRBJ2-7; the D gene is possibly TRBD1 (6 bases). This CDR3 is built from 13 residues. The V and J ends lost 6 bases and 3 bases respectively, with 12 bases between them. Germline values: CDR1 SNHLY, CDR2 FYNNEI. The CDR3 bases are TGTGCCAGCAGGGCGGACAGTTTCTACGAGCAGTACTTC. Its translation is CASRADSFYEQYF.

In its sample, this clonotype was seen many times. V gene TRBV5-1 combines with J gene TRBJ2-7; the match to TRBD1 covers 7 bases. The junction had 6 bases not matched to a gene; V was cut back by 4 bases and J by 2 bases. From germline, CDR1 is SGHRS and CDR2 YFSETQ. The CDR3 consists of 14 residues. The CDR3 protein is CASSGNRGAYEQYF. CDR3 sequence (DNA): TGCGCCAGCAGCGGCAACAGGGGAGCCTACGAGCAGTACTTC.

CDR3 DNA: TGCAGCGCCACGGCCGGGGGGGACTACAATGAGCAGTTCTTC. Residues: CSATAGGDYNEQFF. The J gene is TRBJ2-1, the V gene TRBV20-1, with 8 positions matching TRBD2. CDR3 length equals 14 residues. Germline CDR1 is DFQATT and CDR2 is SNEGSKA (reference sequence).